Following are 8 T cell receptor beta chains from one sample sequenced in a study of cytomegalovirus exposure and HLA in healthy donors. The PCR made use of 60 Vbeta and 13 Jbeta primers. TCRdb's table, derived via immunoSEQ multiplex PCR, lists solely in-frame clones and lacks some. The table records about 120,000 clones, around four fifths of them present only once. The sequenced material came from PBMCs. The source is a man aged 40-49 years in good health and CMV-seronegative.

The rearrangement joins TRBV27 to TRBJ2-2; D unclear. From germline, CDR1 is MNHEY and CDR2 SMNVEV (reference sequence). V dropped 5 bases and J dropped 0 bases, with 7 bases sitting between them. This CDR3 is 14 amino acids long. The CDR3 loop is CASSDSPNTGELFF. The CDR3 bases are TGTGCCAGCAGTGACTCTCCGAACACCGGGGAGCTGTTTTTT.

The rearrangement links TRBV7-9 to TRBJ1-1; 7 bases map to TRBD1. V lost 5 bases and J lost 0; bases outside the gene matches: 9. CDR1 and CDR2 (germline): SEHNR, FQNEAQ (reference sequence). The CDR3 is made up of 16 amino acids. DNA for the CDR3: TGTGCCAGCAGCATGAAACCGGGACAGCTGAACACTGAAGCTTTCTTT. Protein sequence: CASSMKPGQLNTEAFF.

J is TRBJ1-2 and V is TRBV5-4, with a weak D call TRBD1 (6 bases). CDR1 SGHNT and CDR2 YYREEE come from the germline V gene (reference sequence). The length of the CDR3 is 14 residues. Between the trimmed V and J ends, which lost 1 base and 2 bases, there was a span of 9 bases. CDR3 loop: CASSLIRGNYGYTF. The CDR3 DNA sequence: TGTGCCAGCAGCTTGATCAGGGGCAACTATGGCTACACCTTC.

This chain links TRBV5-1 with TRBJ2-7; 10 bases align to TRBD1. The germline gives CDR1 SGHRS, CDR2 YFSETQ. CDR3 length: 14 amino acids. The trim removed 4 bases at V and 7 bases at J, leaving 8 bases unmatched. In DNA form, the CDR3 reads TGCGCCAGCAGCGTCCGACAGGGGGCTGGAGAGCAGTACTTC. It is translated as CASSVRQGAGEQYF.

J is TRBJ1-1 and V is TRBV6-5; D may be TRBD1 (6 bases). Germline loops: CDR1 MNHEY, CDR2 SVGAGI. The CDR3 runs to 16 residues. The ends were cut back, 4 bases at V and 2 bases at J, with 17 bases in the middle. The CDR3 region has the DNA TGTGCCAGCAGTTCCCAAGCAAACAGGGAAAACACTGAAGCTTTCTTT. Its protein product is CASSSQANRENTEAFF.

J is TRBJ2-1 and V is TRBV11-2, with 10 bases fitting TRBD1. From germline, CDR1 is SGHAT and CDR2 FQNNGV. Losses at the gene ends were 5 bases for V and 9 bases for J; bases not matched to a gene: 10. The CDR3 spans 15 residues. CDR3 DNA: TGTGCCAGCAGCCCAAAAAGACAGGGGGCGGGTGAGCAGTTCTTC. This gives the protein CASSPKRQGAGEQFF.

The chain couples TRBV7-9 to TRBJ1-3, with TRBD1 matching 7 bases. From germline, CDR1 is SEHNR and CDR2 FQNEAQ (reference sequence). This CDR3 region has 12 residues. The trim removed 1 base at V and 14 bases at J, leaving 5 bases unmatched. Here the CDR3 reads CASSLGRTGVYF. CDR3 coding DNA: TGTGCCAGCAGCTTAGGGAGGACAGGAGTATATTTT. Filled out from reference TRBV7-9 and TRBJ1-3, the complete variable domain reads DTGVSQNPRHKITKRGQNVTFRCDPISEHNRLYWYRQTLGQGPEFLTYFQNEAQLEKSRLLSDRFSAERPKGSFSTLEIQRTEQGDSAMYLCASSLGRTGVYFGEGSWLTVV.

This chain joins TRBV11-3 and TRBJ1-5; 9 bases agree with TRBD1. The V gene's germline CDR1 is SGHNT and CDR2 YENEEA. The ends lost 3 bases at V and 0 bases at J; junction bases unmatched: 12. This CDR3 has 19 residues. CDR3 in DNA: TGTGCCAGCAGCTTCCCCAGGTGGGACAGGGAGAATAGCAATCAGCCCCAGCATTTT. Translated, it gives CASSFPRWDRENSNQPQHF.